This T cell receptor (beta chain) was sequenced for a study of post-analysis software for immune sequencing data. Across the whole study: Relapsing-remitting, secondary progressive and progressive-relapsing forms made up the multiple sclerosis disease courses.

This clonotype occurred a few times. Its antigen is undetermined. Unique molecular identifiers were built into the TCR beta cDNA libraries. Between about 0.85 and 11 million T cells gave rise to 500,000 to 650,000 cDNA molecules. TCRdb re-analysed the PCR reads in MiXCR, keeping a single row per CDR3 protein. The table records about 770,000 distinct CDR3 sequences, under 60% of them present only once. Overall study results and limits: Under the F measure, samples that were prepared in one batch clustered strongly together. Patients carried 5 or 6 TRBV segments more frequently than controls did, and TRBV5-6, TRBV5-1 and TRBV20-1 were among them. Controls showed significantly higher normalized Chao1 diversity than did multiple sclerosis patients.

V lost 4 bases, J lost 7 bases, and 10 bases stayed unmatched. Germline CDR1 reads MDHEN; CDR2 reads SYDVKM. The CDR3 contains 15 residues. The clonotype was recovered from a girl aged 10 to 17 with multiple sclerosis. Sequenced material: blood. The chain is built from TRBV28 and TRBJ2-1; 7 bases are a match to TRBD2. CDR3 region: CASSSGTKGKNEQFF. For the CDR3, the DNA is TGTGCCAGCAGTTCCGGGACTAAGGGAAAAAATGAGCAGTTCTTC.